This T cell receptor (beta chain) comes out of a study of cytomegalovirus exposure and HLA in healthy donors. Per the germline V gene, CDR1 is SGHNT and CDR2 is YYREEE (reference sequence). V gave up 0 bases and J gave up 6 bases; unmatched junction bases: 11. This CDR3 contains 16 residues. On this clone itself: The antigen remains undetermined.

This PCR relied on a set of 60 Vbeta primers and 13 Jbeta primers. TCRdb's copy holds only in-frame clones and misses some; the assay was immunoSEQ multiplex PCR. The sample records roughly 180,000 clones, 70% to 80% being singletons. Findings of the study overall: Reportedly, TCR beta sequences accurately predicted HLA-A and HLA-B alleles in most subjects.

Sequencing was done on a sample of PBMCs. The chain carries TRBV5-4 and TRBJ2-7; 8 bases agree with TRBD2. The source of this sequence is a female donor in good health and CMV-seronegative. The CDR3 coding sequence is TGTGCCAGCAGCTTGGCCGGGTTAGCGGGACTCGGCGAGCAGTACTTC. Its translation: CASSLAGLAGLGEQYF.